This T cell receptor (beta chain) was recovered during a study of PD-1 blockade in mismatch repair-deficient tumors. Study information: Patients had 12 mismatch repair-deficient cancer types and were previously treated and progressing. Study results and caveats: After pembrolizumab, tumor-resident clones rose rapidly, then generally contracted before radiologic responses.

Regarding this clone: The antigen is unknown.

Mismatch repair deficiency was confirmed in all patients, by PCR or immunohistochemistry. The TCR-sequenced patients were a few responders to pembrolizumab. TCRdb's table, derived via immunoSEQ multiplex PCR, lists solely in-frame clones and lacks some. The profile covers some 120,000 clones, with around 83% appearing a single time and roughly 12% taken by the ten largest. With 5 bases removed from V and 9 bases from J, the gap between germline ends came to 23 bases. The CDR3 has 16 amino acids. Germline V lookup: CDR1 LGHNT, CDR2 FRNRAP. The specimen comprised peripheral blood, sampled 44 weeks after starting pembrolizumab. V usage is TRBV12-5 and J usage is TRBJ2-1; TRBD1 is a possible D gene (6 bases). The origin of this receptor is an adult with mismatch repair-deficient cancer. The CDR3 protein is CASGLYPLNRVGEQFF. The CDR3 DNA reads as TGTGCTAGTGGTCTATACCCCCTAAACAGGGTGGGTGAGCAGTTCTTC.